One sample yielded the 27 T cell receptor beta chains listed below, sequenced in a study of T cells expressing NK-cell markers. TCRdb reanalyzed the 5' RACE reads, giving one entry per CDR3 protein sequence and no DNA. Reported are 150,000 to 170,000 distinct CDR3 sequences; the ten largest clones contain more than 35%. The material sequenced was blood T cells: a sorted CD56 or NKG2C T cell subset, CD4+ or CD8+ T cells, or bulk PBMC T cells (not recorded which). The receptors shown here come from a woman aged 45-65 years in good health.

The genes are TRBV3-1 and TRBJ2-1; TCRdb designates TRBD1, a call that cannot be tested without DNA. Germline loops: CDR1 LGHDT, CDR2 YNNKEL (reference sequence). The CDR3 is 13 amino acids. CDR3 in amino acids: CASSQSGGTEQFF.

The chain is built from TRBV7-3 and TRBJ2-1; TCRdb calls TRBD2, which cannot be checked without DNA. CDR3 size: 17 residues. Germline V lookup: CDR1 SGHTA, CDR2 FQGTGA. CDR3 loop: CASSPNPREGLYNEQFF.

The chain is built from TRBV3-1 and TRBJ2-5; with no DNA, the TCRdb D assignment of TRBD1 cannot be verified. CDR3 length: 15 amino acids. CDR1 is LGHDT and CDR2 is YNNKEL in the germline V gene (reference sequence). CDR3 residues: CASSQTQGVQETQYF.

This rearrangement joins TRBV24-1 to TRBJ1-5; TCRdb's assignment of TRBD1 cannot be checked, as there is no DNA. The CDR3 totals 16 residues. Germline assignment: CDR1 KGHDR and CDR2 SFDVKD. CDR3 residues: CATSDHGTDSNQPQHF.

This chain uses TRBV20-1 with TRBJ2-7; checking the TCRdb D call of TRBD2 is not possible without DNA. The CDR3 totals 16 residues. Germline assignment: CDR1 DFQATT and CDR2 SNEGSKA (reference sequence). This CDR3 is CSARDLGLAGVYEQYF.

The chain recombines TRBV29-1 with TRBJ2-5. The germline V gene encodes CDR1 SQVTM and CDR2 ANQGSEA. This CDR3 comprises 13 residues. CDR3 residues: CSVVPLDPETQYF.

J is TRBJ2-7 and V is TRBV6-2 or TRBV6-3; as DNA is missing, the TRBD2 call by TCRdb cannot be tested. CDR1 and CDR2 (germline): MNHEY, SVGEGT. The CDR3 spans 15 residues. The CDR3 protein is CASSPGLAGSYEQYF.

The chain is built from TRBV27 and TRBJ1-2; TCRdb calls TRBD1, which cannot be checked without DNA. Germline CDR1 is MNHEY and CDR2 is SMNVEV (reference sequence). The CDR3 sequence is 15 residues long. The CDR3 is CASRPDSYINYGYTF.

The chain joins TRBV10-3 to TRBJ2-1; without DNA, the TCRdb call of TRBD2 cannot be checked. Germline V gene sequence: CDR1 ENHRY, CDR2 SYGVKD. CDR3 size: 15 residues. The CDR3 spells CAISESASGRDEQFF.

The J gene is TRBJ1-2, the V gene TRBV4-1. Germline V gives CDR1 MGHRA, CDR2 YSYEKL. The CDR3 consists of 14 residues. CDR3 loop: CAGRPSEGSYGYTF.

V is TRBV4-1 and J is TRBJ1-2; the TCRdb D gene call, TRBD1, has no DNA to confirm it. CDR1 and CDR2 from the germline V gene are MGHRA and YSYEKL. CDR3 size: 15 residues. The CDR3 sequence is CASSQVRDSPYGYTF.

The chain couples TRBV5-1 to TRBJ2-1; TCRdb's assignment of TRBD2 cannot be checked, as there is no DNA. This CDR3 spans 14 amino acids. From germline, CDR1 is SGHRS and CDR2 YFSETQ. The CDR3 region is CASSDSGLGDEQFF.

The V call is TRBV5-6, the J call TRBJ2-3; the TCRdb call, TRBD2, lacks DNA for checking. CDR1 and CDR2 (germline): SGHDT, YYEEEE. This CDR3 is built from 15 residues. CDR3 sequence reads: CASRRLAGAPDTQYF.

J is TRBJ2-1 and V is TRBV25-1; the TCRdb D gene call, TRBD1, has no DNA to confirm it. Germline-derived CDR1 and CDR2 are MGHDK and SYGVNS. This CDR3 spans 14 amino acids. The CDR3 spells CASSEPGTANEQFF.

This rearrangement joins TRBV28 to TRBJ2-6; TCRdb's assignment of TRBD2 cannot be checked, as there is no DNA. Germline assignment: CDR1 MDHEN and CDR2 SYDVKM. This CDR3 contains 17 residues. The CDR3 reads CASSLGSGGPGANVLTF.

The V gene is TRBV7-9, the J gene TRBJ1-1. CDR1 and CDR2 from the germline V gene are SEHNR and FQNEAQ (reference sequence). The CDR3 totals 11 residues. The CDR3 reads CASTANTEAFF.

The rearrangement links TRBV23-1 to TRBJ2-7; there is no DNA to check the TCRdb D call of TRBD1. TRBV23-1 is treated as an ORF (open reading frame) with a function not yet certain. This CDR3 region has 19 residues. CDR3: CASSQSARDLVSFDYEQYF.

The V and J genes are TRBV6-1 and TRBJ2-1; TCRdb lists TRBD2, though no DNA is available to test this call. The germline CDR1 and CDR2 sequences are MNHNS and SASEGT. This CDR3 contains 15 residues. The CDR3 loop is CASRTSGRGYNEQFF.

The rearrangement joins TRBV5-5 to TRBJ2-3; TCRdb picks TRBD2, but there is no DNA to check that call. The V gene's germline CDR1 is SGHKS and CDR2 YYEKEE (reference sequence). The CDR3 consists of 15 residues. CDR3 region: CASSPQREVADTQYF.

The chain uses TRBV12-5 and TRBJ1-2; TCRdb selects TRBD1, and the lack of DNA leaves this call unchecked. Germline CDR1 reads LGHNT; CDR2 reads FRNRAP. The CDR3 loop spans 15 amino acids. CDR3 sequence: CASGGPGQRVYGYTF.

This rearrangement joins TRBV24-1 to TRBJ2-1; TCRdb indicates TRBD2, and absent DNA this call remains unverified. CDR1 is KGHDR and CDR2 is SFDVKD in the germline V gene. The CDR3 spans 14 residues. The CDR3 protein is CATSDPSRANEQFF.

The chain is built from TRBV25-1 and TRBJ2-1. The CDR3 has 14 residues. Germline CDR1 and CDR2: MGHDK and SYGVNS. Here the CDR3 reads CASSENGAYNEQFF.

The chain recombines TRBV25-1 with TRBJ2-7; TCRdb returns TRBD2, unconfirmable since there is no DNA. CDR3 length: 13 residues. Germline V lookup: CDR1 MGHDK, CDR2 SYGVNS. CDR3 loop: CASASAGSYEQYF.

The gene calls are TRBV27 and TRBJ2-7; TCRdb picks TRBD1, but there is no DNA to check that call. The germline gives CDR1 MNHEY, CDR2 SMNVEV (reference sequence). The CDR3 sequence is 14 residues long. CDR3: CASSLGSTGREQYF.

The genes are TRBV10-2 and TRBJ1-1; TCRdb lists TRBD1, though no DNA is available to test this call. Per the germline V gene, CDR1 is WSHSY and CDR2 is SAAADI. The CDR3 extends over 12 amino acids. CDR3 amino acids: CASNTGNTEAFF.

This sequence joins TRBV7-8 and TRBJ2-1; TCRdb names TRBD1, which stays unverified in the absence of DNA. CDR3 size: 15 residues. Germline V gives CDR1 SGHVS, CDR2 FQNEAQ. The CDR3 protein is CASSPDRVPKVEQFF.

The V call is TRBV5-1, the J call TRBJ2-3; the TCRdb call, TRBD1, lacks DNA for checking. The CDR3 contains 18 residues. Germline CDR1 reads SGHRS; CDR2 reads YFSETQ. The CDR3 spells CASSLAGGQGASTDTQYF.